A selection of T cell receptor beta chains follows, all from one sample in a study of blood T cell repertoires in COVID-19. The data were produced by immunoSEQ multiplex PCR, yet TCRdb's version contains in-frame clones alone and is incomplete. The sample yields 350,000 to 400,000 clones, around nine tenths seen once. Material: peripheral blood. The receptors shown here come from a woman aged 55-69 years with COVID-19, enrolled during active disease. CDR3s include the opening cysteine and the closing phenylalanine or tryptophan. Fields, in order: V gene, CDR3 length, D gene, clone size, J gene, CDR3 protein, CDR3 DNA. The D gene is left open where the match is weak. Expanded clones get a size class; other rows say once, few or many, or leave the size out.

V gene: TRBV27; CDR3 length: 15; D gene: .; clone size: .; J gene: TRBJ2-7; CDR3 protein: CASSLSPGGDYEQYF; CDR3 DNA: TGTGCCAGCAGCCTTTCTCCGGGGGGCGATTACGAGCAGTACTTC
V gene: TRBV5-1; CDR3 length: 15; D gene: .; clone size: .; J gene: TRBJ1-6; CDR3 protein: CASSFQALYNSPLHF; CDR3 DNA: TGCGCCAGCAGCTTCCAGGCGCTCTATAATTCACCCCTCCACTTT
V gene: TRBV18; CDR3 length: 15; D gene: TRBD1; clone size: .; J gene: TRBJ2-2; CDR3 protein: CASSPAGGNAGELFF; CDR3 DNA: TGTGCCAGCTCCCCCGCAGGGGGCAACGCCGGGGAGCTGTTTTTT
V gene: TRBV28; CDR3 length: 13; D gene: .; clone size: .; J gene: TRBJ1-1; CDR3 protein: CASFQMGHGGAFF; CDR3 DNA: TGTGCCAGCTTCCAGATGGGGCACGGAGGGGCTTTCTTT
V gene: TRBV9; CDR3 length: 12; D gene: .; clone size: .; J gene: TRBJ2-5; CDR3 protein: CASSPSGETQYF; CDR3 DNA: TGTGCCAGCAGCCCTTCCGGGGAGACCCAGTACTTC
V gene: TRBV15; CDR3 length: 19; D gene: TRBD1; clone size: once; J gene: TRBJ1-4; CDR3 protein: CATSRVIWRQGVIWEKLFF; CDR3 DNA: TGTGCCACCAGCAGAGTAATTTGGAGACAGGGTGTAATTTGGGAAAAACTGTTTTTT
V gene: TRBV14; CDR3 length: 14; D gene: .; clone size: .; J gene: TRBJ2-5; CDR3 protein: CASSQQGPQETQYF; CDR3 DNA: TGTGCCAGCAGCCAACAGGGCCCCCAAGAGACCCAGTACTTC
V gene: TRBV5-1; CDR3 length: 20; D gene: TRBD1; clone size: .; J gene: TRBJ1-1; CDR3 protein: CASSLVIRPGQGAIKSEAFF; CDR3 DNA: TGCGCCAGCAGCTTGGTTATAAGACCGGGACAGGGGGCGATAAAGTCTGAAGCTTTCTTT
V gene: TRBV9; CDR3 length: 15; D gene: TRBD2; clone size: .; J gene: TRBJ2-5; CDR3 protein: CASSPRGSGGQTQYF; CDR3 DNA: TGTGCCAGCAGCCCCCGAGGGAGCGGGGGGCAGACCCAGTACTTC
V gene: TRBV2; CDR3 length: 13; D gene: .; clone size: .; J gene: TRBJ1-1; CDR3 protein: CASSVTPGQEAFF; CDR3 DNA: TGTGCCAGCAGCGTAACTCCTGGACAGGAAGCTTTCTTT
V gene: TRBV7-8; CDR3 length: 14; D gene: .; clone size: .; J gene: TRBJ1-2; CDR3 protein: CASSLTGSNYGYTF; CDR3 DNA: TGTGCCAGCAGCTTAACGGGATCTAACTATGGCTACACCTTC
V gene: TRBV18; CDR3 length: 16; D gene: TRBD2; clone size: few; J gene: TRBJ2-7; CDR3 protein: CASSPMRTSGVGEQYF; CDR3 DNA: TGTGCCAGCTCACCAATGAGGACTAGCGGTGTGGGCGAGCAGTACTTC
V gene: TRBV5-4; CDR3 length: 13; D gene: .; clone size: once; J gene: TRBJ1-2; CDR3 protein: CASSLEQEYGYTF; CDR3 DNA: TGTGCCAGCAGCTTGGAACAGGAGTATGGCTACACCTTC
V gene: TRBV6-1; CDR3 length: 14; D gene: .; clone size: .; J gene: TRBJ1-1; CDR3 protein: CASSDPGRDTEAFF; CDR3 DNA: TGTGCCAGCAGCGATCCAGGGCGTGACACTGAAGCTTTCTTT
V gene: TRBV4-2; CDR3 length: 16; D gene: TRBD2; clone size: .; J gene: TRBJ2-3; CDR3 protein: CASSPGLAGLTDTQYF; CDR3 DNA: TGTGCCAGCAGCCCGGGACTAGCGGGGCTCACAGATACGCAGTATTTT
V gene: TRBV6-5; CDR3 length: 12; D gene: TRBD2; clone size: .; J gene: TRBJ2-3; CDR3 protein: CASSYREGTQYF; CDR3 DNA: TGTGCCAGCAGTTACAGGGAGGGTACGCAGTATTTT
V gene: TRBV4-3; CDR3 length: 15; D gene: TRBD1; clone size: .; J gene: TRBJ2-1; CDR3 protein: CASSQDPAGGDEQFF; CDR3 DNA: TGCGCCAGCAGCCAAGATCCGGCAGGGGGAGATGAGCAGTTCTTC
V gene: TRBV5-4; CDR3 length: 13; D gene: .; clone size: .; J gene: TRBJ2-1; CDR3 protein: CASSLVTYNEQFF; CDR3 DNA: TGTGCCAGCAGCTTGGTGACTTACAATGAGCAGTTCTTC
V gene: TRBV4-1; CDR3 length: 18; D gene: TRBD2; clone size: once; J gene: TRBJ2-4; CDR3 protein: CASSPGLAGGLAKNIQYF; CDR3 DNA: TGCGCCAGCAGTCCCGGACTAGCGGGGGGGCTGGCCAAAAACATTCAGTACTTC
V gene: TRBV2; CDR3 length: 13; D gene: .; clone size: .; J gene: TRBJ1-2; CDR3 protein: CACLAGRRDGYTF; CDR3 DNA: TGTGCCTGCCTCGCAGGACGGAGGGATGGCTACACCTTC
V gene: TRBV29-1; CDR3 length: 12; D gene: .; clone size: .; J gene: TRBJ2-7; CDR3 protein: CSAQTGTYEQYF; CDR3 DNA: TGCAGCGCCCAAACAGGAACCTACGAGCAGTACTTC
V gene: TRBV30; CDR3 length: 15; D gene: TRBD2; clone size: .; J gene: TRBJ2-3; CDR3 protein: CAWTLGGASGDTQYF; CDR3 DNA: TGTGCCTGGACCCTGGGAGGGGCTTCAGGGGATACGCAGTATTTT
V gene: TRBV6-5; CDR3 length: 15; D gene: .; clone size: .; J gene: TRBJ1-2; CDR3 protein: CASSYSGNGDYGYTF; CDR3 DNA: TGTGCCAGCAGTTACTCGGGAAACGGGGACTATGGCTACACCTTC
V gene: TRBV6-1; CDR3 length: 18; D gene: .; clone size: .; J gene: TRBJ2-1; CDR3 protein: CASSEAGYSFGPYNEQFF; CDR3 DNA: TGTGCCAGCAGCGAAGCCGGCTACAGCTTTGGGCCCTACAATGAGCAGTTCTTC
V gene: TRBV4-1; CDR3 length: 17; D gene: .; clone size: few; J gene: TRBJ1-3; CDR3 protein: CASSPRLTATPGNTIYF; CDR3 DNA: TGCGCCAGCAGCCCCCGTTTGACAGCCACCCCTGGAAACACCATATATTTT
V gene: TRBV5-4; CDR3 length: 12; D gene: .; clone size: .; J gene: TRBJ2-7; CDR3 protein: CASSSPGYEQYF; CDR3 DNA: TGTGCCAGCAGCTCCCCGGGATACGAGCAGTACTTC
V gene: TRBV12-5; CDR3 length: 15; D gene: .; clone size: .; J gene: TRBJ1-5; CDR3 protein: CASGLPGVVHQPQHF; CDR3 DNA: TGTGCTAGTGGTTTGCCAGGGGTAGTTCATCAGCCCCAGCATTTT
V gene: TRBV7-9; CDR3 length: 15; D gene: .; clone size: .; J gene: TRBJ2-7; CDR3 protein: CASSEGSGGTYEQYF; CDR3 DNA: TGTGCCAGCAGCGAGGGTTCCGGTGGGACATACGAGCAGTACTTC
V gene: TRBV18; CDR3 length: 15; D gene: TRBD1; clone size: .; J gene: TRBJ1-5; CDR3 protein: CASSHRDRAGQPQHF; CDR3 DNA: TGTGCCAGCTCACACCGGGACAGGGCAGGGCAGCCCCAGCATTTT
V gene: TRBV19; CDR3 length: 15; D gene: .; clone size: .; J gene: TRBJ1-3; CDR3 protein: CASSIAQVPGNTIYF; CDR3 DNA: TGTGCCAGTAGTATAGCACAGGTGCCTGGAAACACCATATATTTT
V gene: TRBV4-3; CDR3 length: 11; D gene: .; clone size: .; J gene: TRBJ2-3; CDR3 protein: CASSHLDTQYF; CDR3 DNA: TGCGCCAGCAGCCACTTAGATACGCAGTATTTT
V gene: TRBV5-4; CDR3 length: 15; D gene: .; clone size: once; J gene: TRBJ1-4; CDR3 protein: CASSLGGTMDEKLFF; CDR3 DNA: TGTGCCAGCAGCTTGGGTGGGACAATGGATGAAAAACTGTTTTTT
V gene: TRBV18; CDR3 length: 13; D gene: .; clone size: .; J gene: TRBJ1-1; CDR3 protein: CASSPLQNTEAFF; CDR3 DNA: TGTGCCAGCTCACCTTTACAGAACACTGAAGCTTTCTTT
V gene: TRBV11-2; CDR3 length: 12; D gene: .; clone size: few; J gene: TRBJ2-5; CDR3 protein: CASQGYGETQYF; CDR3 DNA: TGTGCCAGCCAGGGGTATGGCGAGACCCAGTACTTC
V gene: TRBV5-1; CDR3 length: 15; D gene: TRBD1; clone size: .; J gene: TRBJ1-6; CDR3 protein: CASSLGVTGDSPLHF; CDR3 DNA: TGCGCCAGCAGCTTGGGGGTAACAGGGGATTCACCCCTCCACTTT
V gene: TRBV7-9; CDR3 length: 15; D gene: TRBD1; clone size: .; J gene: TRBJ2-1; CDR3 protein: CASSADRGPYNEQFF; CDR3 DNA: TGTGCCAGCAGCGCGGACAGGGGGCCCTACAATGAGCAGTTCTTC
V gene: TRBV6-5; CDR3 length: 15; D gene: TRBD2; clone size: .; J gene: TRBJ2-1; CDR3 protein: CASSTSGGVGNEQFF; CDR3 DNA: TGTGCCAGCAGCACGAGCGGGGGGGTAGGCAATGAGCAGTTCTTC
V gene: TRBV3-1/TRBV3-2; CDR3 length: 17; D gene: TRBD2; clone size: .; J gene: TRBJ2-7; CDR3 protein: CASSHSGTSGGSYEQYF; CDR3 DNA: TGTGCCAGCAGCCACTCCGGGACTAGCGGGGGCTCCTACGAGCAGTACTTC
V gene: TRBV7-2; CDR3 length: 15; D gene: TRBD2; clone size: once; J gene: TRBJ2-4; CDR3 protein: CASSLQLAGGNIQYF; CDR3 DNA: TGTGCCAGCAGCTTGCAACTAGCGGGGGGAAACATTCAGTACTTC